These T cell receptor beta chains were read from a single sample in a study of neoadjuvant anti-PD-1 for oral cavity cancer. TCRdb's table, derived via immunoSEQ multiplex PCR, lists solely in-frame clones and lacks some. The table records some 13,000 clones, roughly 60% of them present only once. The sequences come from tumor tissue, collected before nivolumab (anti-PD-1) treatment. These receptors came from a person aged 35-79 years with oral cavity squamous cell carcinoma. The donor label of this sample is uncertain. CDR3s leave out the opening cysteine and the closing phenylalanine or tryptophan. The order of the fields is J gene, clone size, V gene, CDR3 length, CDR3 protein. A clone size is listed for some rows: how often the clone was seen (once, few, many), or a class if it is expanded.

J gene: TRBJ1-2; clone size: -; V gene: TRBV7-8; CDR3 length: 14; CDR3 protein: ASSWGQGAESSGYT
J gene: TRBJ1-2; clone size: once; V gene: TRBV5-1; CDR3 length: 11; CDR3 protein: ASSLQGEDGYT
J gene: TRBJ1-4; clone size: -; V gene: TRBV11-2; CDR3 length: 15; CDR3 protein: ASSSTGTAELNEKLF
J gene: TRBJ2-1; clone size: once; V gene: TRBV2; CDR3 length: 12; CDR3 protein: ASNGAGAGNEQF
J gene: TRBJ1-2; clone size: -; V gene: TRBV4-2; CDR3 length: 12; CDR3 protein: ASSQASRADGYT
J gene: TRBJ2-7; clone size: -; V gene: TRBV5-4; CDR3 length: 13; CDR3 protein: ASSYRQGARNEQY
J gene: TRBJ1-2; clone size: -; V gene: TRBV14; CDR3 length: 13; CDR3 protein: ASSQGKGKNYGYT
J gene: TRBJ1-2; clone size: -; V gene: TRBV5-8; CDR3 length: 14; CDR3 protein: ASSQEEMRGNYGYT
J gene: TRBJ2-7; clone size: -; V gene: TRBV18; CDR3 length: 12; CDR3 protein: ASSFLDSTYEQY
J gene: TRBJ2-3; clone size: -; V gene: TRBV28; CDR3 length: 10; CDR3 protein: ASSLVGSTQY
J gene: TRBJ1-6; clone size: -; V gene: TRBV6-1; CDR3 length: 15; CDR3 protein: ASSGSGFGNLNSPLH
J gene: TRBJ1-6; clone size: once; V gene: TRBV27; CDR3 length: 15; CDR3 protein: ASRSRPGRSYNSPLH
J gene: TRBJ2-7; clone size: -; V gene: TRBV7-9; CDR3 length: 13; CDR3 protein: ASSSSGRYPYEQY
J gene: TRBJ2-3; clone size: -; V gene: TRBV5-1; CDR3 length: 14; CDR3 protein: ASSLERGSSTDTQY
J gene: TRBJ2-2; clone size: few; V gene: TRBV19; CDR3 length: 11; CDR3 protein: ASSFRGPGELF
J gene: TRBJ1-5; clone size: -; V gene: TRBV6-1; CDR3 length: 15; CDR3 protein: ASSGAHVGGTNQPQH
J gene: TRBJ1-3; clone size: -; V gene: TRBV7-7; CDR3 length: 11; CDR3 protein: ASSESSGNTIY
J gene: TRBJ1-1; clone size: -; V gene: TRBV4-1; CDR3 length: 12; CDR3 protein: ASRDGTGNTEAF
J gene: TRBJ2-3; clone size: once; V gene: TRBV7-6; CDR3 length: 14; CDR3 protein: ASSSLLAGGQDTQY
J gene: TRBJ1-5; clone size: -; V gene: TRBV19; CDR3 length: 15; CDR3 protein: ASSIVSVPVGNQPQH
J gene: TRBJ2-5; clone size: -; V gene: TRBV5-4; CDR3 length: 11; CDR3 protein: ASSLARGGTQY
J gene: TRBJ2-1; clone size: -; V gene: TRBV4-2; CDR3 length: 13; CDR3 protein: ASSLRTATDNEQF
J gene: TRBJ1-5; clone size: -; V gene: TRBV14; CDR3 length: 13; CDR3 protein: ASSKGGGGNQPQH
J gene: TRBJ2-3; clone size: -; V gene: TRBV6-5; CDR3 length: 12; CDR3 protein: ASSPPGLPDTQY
J gene: TRBJ2-1; clone size: -; V gene: TRBV5-6; CDR3 length: 13; CDR3 protein: ASSSPGRGYNEQF
J gene: TRBJ2-2; clone size: -; V gene: TRBV30; CDR3 length: 11; CDR3 protein: AWSPSNTGELF
J gene: TRBJ2-1; clone size: -; V gene: TRBV6-8; CDR3 length: 14; CDR3 protein: ASSYSRGAYPGEQF